The clone carrying this T cell receptor beta chain came up many times. Its matching antigen is unknown. This record comes from a study of T cell repertoires in cytomegalovirus infection. Whole-study context: Based on public TCR beta signatures, there were indications of CMV infection and of a matching HLA type. Study results and caveats: It was HLA-C-restricted CMV-specific TCR beta clonotypes that dominated the response ex vivo.

TCRdb passed the reads through MiXCR, listing each CDR3 protein once. The sample includes 200,000 to 300,000 distinct CDR3 sequences, approximately 9% of them seen just once. V shed 7 bases and J 4 bases; nucleotides not matched to a gene: 9. Germline loops: CDR1 SNHLY, CDR2 FYNNEI. This CDR3 is built from 15 residues. This sequence joins TRBV2 and TRBJ2-3; the match to TRBD2 covers 9 bases. The sequenced material came from PBMCs. The sequence came from a human donor in good health (CMV status not recorded). Some clones in this sample may be carry-over from other donors' samples. The DNA of the CDR3 is TGTGCCAGCACCCAGGGCCCTAGCGGGGCAGATACGCAGTATTTT. Its protein product is CASTQGPSGADTQYF.